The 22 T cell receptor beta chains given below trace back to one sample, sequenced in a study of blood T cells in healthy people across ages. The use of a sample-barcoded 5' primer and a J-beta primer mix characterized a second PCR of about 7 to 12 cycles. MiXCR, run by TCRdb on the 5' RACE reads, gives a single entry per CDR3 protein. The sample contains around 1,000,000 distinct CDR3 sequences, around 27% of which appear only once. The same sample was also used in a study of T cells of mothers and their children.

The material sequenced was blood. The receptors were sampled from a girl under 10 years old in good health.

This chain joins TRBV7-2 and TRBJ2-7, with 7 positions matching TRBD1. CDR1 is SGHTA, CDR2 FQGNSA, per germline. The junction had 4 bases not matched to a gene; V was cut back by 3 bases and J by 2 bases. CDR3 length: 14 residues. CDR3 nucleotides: TGTGCCAGCAGCTTTGCACAGGGGCCCTACGAGCAGTACTTC. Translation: CASSFAQGPYEQYF.

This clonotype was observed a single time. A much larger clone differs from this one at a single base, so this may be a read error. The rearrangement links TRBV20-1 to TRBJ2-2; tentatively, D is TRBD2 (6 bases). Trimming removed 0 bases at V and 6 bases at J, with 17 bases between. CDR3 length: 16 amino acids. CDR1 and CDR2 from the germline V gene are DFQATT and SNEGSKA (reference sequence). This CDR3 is CSARDRGSGLAGELFF. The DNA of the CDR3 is TGCAGTGCTAGAGATCGAGGGAGCGGGTTAGCCGGGGAGCTGTTTTTT.

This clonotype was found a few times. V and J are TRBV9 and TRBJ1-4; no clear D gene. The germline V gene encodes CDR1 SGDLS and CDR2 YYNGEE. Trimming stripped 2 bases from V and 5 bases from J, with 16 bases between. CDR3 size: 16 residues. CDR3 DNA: TGTGCCAGCAGCGTTCCGCCACGGGTTTCGAATGAAAAACTGTTTTTT. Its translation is CASSVPPRVSNEKLFF.

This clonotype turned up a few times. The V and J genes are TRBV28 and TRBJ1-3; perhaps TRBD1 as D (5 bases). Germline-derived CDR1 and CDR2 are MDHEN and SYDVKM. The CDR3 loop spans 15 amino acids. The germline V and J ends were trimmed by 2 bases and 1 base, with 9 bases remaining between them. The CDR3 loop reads CASSLGRGSGNTIYF. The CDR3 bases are TGTGCCAGCAGTTTAGGGAGGGGTTCTGGAAACACCATATATTTT. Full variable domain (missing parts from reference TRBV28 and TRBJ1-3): DVKVTQSSRYLVKRTGEKVFLECVQDMDHENMFWYRQDPGLGLRLIYFSYDVKMKEKGDIPEGYSVSREKKERFSLILESASTNQTSMYLCASSLGRGSGNTIYFGEGSWLTVV.

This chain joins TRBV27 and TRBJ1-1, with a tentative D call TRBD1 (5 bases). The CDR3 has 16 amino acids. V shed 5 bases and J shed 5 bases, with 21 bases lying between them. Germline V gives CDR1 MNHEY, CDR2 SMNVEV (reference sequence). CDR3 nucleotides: TGTGCCAGCAGTCCGAATGCAGGGAACGTTTTGACTGAAGCTTTCTTT. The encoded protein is CASSPNAGNVLTEAFF.

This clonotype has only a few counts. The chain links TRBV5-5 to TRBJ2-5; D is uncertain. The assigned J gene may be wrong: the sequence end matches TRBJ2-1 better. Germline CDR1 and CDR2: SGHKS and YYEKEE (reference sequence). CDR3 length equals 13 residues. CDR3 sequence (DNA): TGTGCCAGCAGCTTGGGTCCCGTAGATGAGCAGTTCTTC. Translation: CASSLGPVDEQFF.

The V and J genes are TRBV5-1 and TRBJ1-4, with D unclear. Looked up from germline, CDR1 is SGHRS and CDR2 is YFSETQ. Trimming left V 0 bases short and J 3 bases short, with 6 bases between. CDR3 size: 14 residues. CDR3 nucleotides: TGCGCCAGCAGCTTGGGAAACCCTAATGAAAAACTGTTTTTT. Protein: CASSLGNPNEKLFF.

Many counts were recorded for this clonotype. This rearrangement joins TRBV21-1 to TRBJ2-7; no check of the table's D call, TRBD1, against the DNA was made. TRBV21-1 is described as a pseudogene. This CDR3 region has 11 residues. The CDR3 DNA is TGTGCCAGCCCTGGGGACTACGAGCAGTACTTC. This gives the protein CASPGDYEQYF.

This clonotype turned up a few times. In DNA, the CDR3 is TGCAGCGCCCGCCTCCCCCGACAGGGGGGGAGCGGCACCGGGGAGCTGTTTTTT. Protein sequence: CSARLPRQGGSGTGELFF. This chain links TRBV29-1 with TRBJ2-2, with 9 nucleotides matching TRBD1. The germline gives CDR1 SQVTM, CDR2 ANQGSEA. This CDR3 contains 18 residues. J gave up 4 bases and V 7 bases, and 19 bases lay outside the gene matches.

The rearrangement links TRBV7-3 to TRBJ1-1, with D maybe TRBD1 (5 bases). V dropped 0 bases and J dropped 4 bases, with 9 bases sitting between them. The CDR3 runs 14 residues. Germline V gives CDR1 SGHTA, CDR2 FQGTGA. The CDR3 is CASSLTGASTEAFF. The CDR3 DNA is TGTGCCAGCAGCTTAACAGGGGCGAGCACTGAAGCTTTCTTT.

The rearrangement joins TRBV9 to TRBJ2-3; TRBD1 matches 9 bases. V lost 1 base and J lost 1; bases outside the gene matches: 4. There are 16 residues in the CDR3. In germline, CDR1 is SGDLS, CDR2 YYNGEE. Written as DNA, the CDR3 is TGTGCCAGCAGCGTATCCCGGGACAGGGGCACAGATACGCAGTATTTT. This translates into CASSVSRDRGTDTQYF.

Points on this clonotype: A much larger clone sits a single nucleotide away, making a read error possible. In nucleotides, the CDR3 is TGTGCCGGCACATCCTCCGGGACAGGGAGCCAGCCCCAGCATTTT. It yields the protein CAGTSSGTGSQPQHF. The chain is built from TRBV6-6 and TRBJ1-5; 9 nucleotides agree with TRBD1. CDR1 and CDR2 from the germline V gene are MNHNY and SVGAGI (reference sequence). The CDR3 consists of 15 residues. J lost 7 bases, V lost 11 bases, and 15 bases had no gene match.

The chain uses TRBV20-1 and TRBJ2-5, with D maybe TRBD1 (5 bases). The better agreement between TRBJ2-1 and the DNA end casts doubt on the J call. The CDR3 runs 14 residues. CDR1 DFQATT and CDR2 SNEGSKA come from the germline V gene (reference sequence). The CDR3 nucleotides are TGCAGTGCGCTTACTCAGGGTATCTACAATGAGCAGTTCTTC. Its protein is CSALTQGIYNEQFF.

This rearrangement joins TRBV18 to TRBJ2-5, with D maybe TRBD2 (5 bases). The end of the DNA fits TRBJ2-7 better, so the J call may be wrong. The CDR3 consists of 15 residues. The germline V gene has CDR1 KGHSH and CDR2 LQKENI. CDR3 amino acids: CASSPKGALTNEQYF. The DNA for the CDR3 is TGTGCCAGCTCACCGAAGGGAGCTCTTACCAACGAGCAGTACTTC.

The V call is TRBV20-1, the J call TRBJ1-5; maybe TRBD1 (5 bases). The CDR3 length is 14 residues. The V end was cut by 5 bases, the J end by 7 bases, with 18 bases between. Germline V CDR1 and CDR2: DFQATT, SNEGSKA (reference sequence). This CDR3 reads CSAYQGSLGQPQHF. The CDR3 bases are TGCAGTGCTTACCAGGGTTCTCTTGGGCAGCCCCAGCATTTT.

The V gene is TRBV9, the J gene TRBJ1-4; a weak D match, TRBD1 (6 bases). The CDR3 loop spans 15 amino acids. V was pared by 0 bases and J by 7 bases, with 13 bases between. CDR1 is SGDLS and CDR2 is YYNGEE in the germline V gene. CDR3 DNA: TGTGCCAGCAGCGTAGGGGGGGCGCTTCTTGAAAAACTGTTTTTT. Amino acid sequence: CASSVGGALLEKLFF.

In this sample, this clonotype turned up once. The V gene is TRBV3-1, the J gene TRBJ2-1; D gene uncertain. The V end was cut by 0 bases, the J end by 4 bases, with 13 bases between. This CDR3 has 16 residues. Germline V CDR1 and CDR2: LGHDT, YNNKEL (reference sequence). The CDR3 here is CASSQEEPRSYNEQFF. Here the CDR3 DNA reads TGTGCCAGCAGCCAAGAGGAGCCACGCTCTTACAATGAGCAGTTCTTC.

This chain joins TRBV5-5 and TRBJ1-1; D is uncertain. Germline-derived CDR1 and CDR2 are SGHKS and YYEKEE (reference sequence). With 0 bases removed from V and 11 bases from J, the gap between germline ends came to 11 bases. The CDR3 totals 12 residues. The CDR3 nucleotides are TGTGCCAGCAGCTTGGTTGAGCCTTGGGCTTTCTTT. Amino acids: CASSLVEPWAFF.

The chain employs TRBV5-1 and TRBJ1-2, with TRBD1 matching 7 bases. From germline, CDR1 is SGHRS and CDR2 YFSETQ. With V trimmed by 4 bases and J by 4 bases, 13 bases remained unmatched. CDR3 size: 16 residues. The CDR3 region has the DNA TGCGCCAGCAGCCCCGTGACAGGGCGGGGGGGCTATGGCTACACCTTC. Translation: CASSPVTGRGGYGYTF.

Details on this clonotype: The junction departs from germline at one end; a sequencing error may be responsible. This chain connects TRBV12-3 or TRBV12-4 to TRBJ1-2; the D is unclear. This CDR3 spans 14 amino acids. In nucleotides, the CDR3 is TGTGCCAGCAGTCCGGGCACTGTGAACTATGGCCACACCTTC. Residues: CASSPGTVNYGHTF.

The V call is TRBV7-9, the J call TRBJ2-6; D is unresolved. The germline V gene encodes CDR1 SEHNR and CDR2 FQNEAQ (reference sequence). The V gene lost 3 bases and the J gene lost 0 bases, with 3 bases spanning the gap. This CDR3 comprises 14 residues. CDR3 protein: CASSFNSGANVLTF. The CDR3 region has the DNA TGTGCCAGCAGCTTTAACTCTGGGGCCAACGTCCTGACTTTC.

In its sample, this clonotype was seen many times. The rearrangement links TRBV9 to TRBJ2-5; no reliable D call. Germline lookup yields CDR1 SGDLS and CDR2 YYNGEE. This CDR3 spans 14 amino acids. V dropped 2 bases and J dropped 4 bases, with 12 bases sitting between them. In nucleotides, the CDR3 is TGTGCCAGCAGCGTCTTAGGCGGTGGAGAGACCCAGTACTTC. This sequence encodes CASSVLGGGETQYF.